Presented here are 7 T cell receptor beta chains from one specimen sequenced in a study of blood T cell repertoires in COVID-19. This table comes from immunoSEQ multiplex PCR, and its TCRdb copy is limited to in-frame clones, with some not included. The sample carries about 200,000 clones, roughly four fifths recorded once. The sample consisted of PBMCs or T cells enriched from blood (not recorded which). These receptors were taken from a man aged 40-49 years who had recovered from COVID-19.

The chain uses TRBV21-1 and TRBJ1-1; TRBD1 was called by the table and not checked on the DNA. TRBV21-1 is tagged as a pseudogene. The CDR3 runs to 14 residues. The CDR3 DNA follows: TGTGCCAGCAGCATGGACAGGGGTGAAATTGAAGCTTTCTTT. It codes for CASSMDRGEIEAFF.

This rearrangement joins TRBV15 to TRBJ1-5; D unresolved. Looked up from germline, CDR1 is LNHNV and CDR2 is YYDKDF (reference sequence). The CDR3 runs 14 residues. The V end lost 6 bases, the J end lost 4 bases, and 13 bases lay between the germline ends. CDR3 DNA sequence: TGTGCCACCAGTCGCCGGGAGTCAAATCAGCCCCAGCATTTT. It encodes CATSRRESNQPQHF.

This rearrangement joins TRBV12-5 to TRBJ2-1; D perhaps matches TRBD2 (6 bases). V was pared by 1 base and J by 7 bases, with 8 bases between. The CDR3 is made up of 13 amino acids. The germline CDR1 and CDR2 sequences are LGHNT and FRNRAP. CDR3 sequence reads: CASGLAGRNEQFF. In DNA form, the CDR3 reads TGTGCTAGTGGTTTGGCAGGGAGGAATGAGCAGTTCTTC.

This chain connects TRBV27 to TRBJ2-3; the match to TRBD2 covers 8 bases. This CDR3 has 15 residues. Looked up from germline, CDR1 is MNHEY and CDR2 is SMNVEV (reference sequence). Trimming removed 5 bases from V and 6 bases from J; junction bases left unmatched: 10. The CDR3 loop is CASSGTGRASDTQYF. Here the CDR3 DNA reads TGTGCCAGCAGTGGAACCGGGAGGGCCTCGGATACGCAGTATTTT.

The rearrangement links TRBV30 to TRBJ2-7; TRBD1 aligns across 7 bases. Trimming cost V 0 bases and J 2 bases; bases outside gene matches: 4. From germline, CDR1 is GTSNPN and CDR2 SVGIG (reference sequence). CDR3 length: 14 amino acids. The CDR3 loop reads CAWSVGTATYEQYF. CDR3 coding DNA: TGTGCCTGGAGTGTCGGGACAGCCACCTACGAGCAGTACTTC.

The V gene is TRBV2, the J gene TRBJ1-5, with D possibly being TRBD1 (6 bases). Germline lookup yields CDR1 SNHLY and CDR2 FYNNEI. With 10 bases removed from V and 3 bases from J, the gap between germline ends came to 13 bases. This CDR3 has 13 amino acids. The CDR3 bases are TGTGCCATCAAGGACAGAAACAATCAGCCCCAGCATTTT. Translation gives CAIKDRNNQPQHF.

This clone came up a few times. Here the CDR3 DNA reads TGTGCCACCAGCTCCGGGGGGGGCATCAATCAGCCCCAGCATTTT. The encoded protein is CATSSGGGINQPQHF. The chain joins TRBV15 to TRBJ1-5; tentative D call: TRBD1 (6 bases). The CDR3 totals 15 residues. CDR1 is LNHNV, CDR2 YYDKDF, per germline (reference sequence). V was pared by 5 bases and J by 3 bases, with 14 bases between.